Following are 5 T cell receptor beta chains from one sample sequenced in a study of control samples from healthy donors and cancer patients. Using immunoSEQ multiplex PCR, the repertoire was profiled, and TCRdb retains in-frame clones only, with some absent. This table has 250,000 to 300,000 clones, roughly 82% appearing once. Sequenced input: PBMCs. Receptor source: a woman aged 55-75 years with lung cancer.

The rearrangement joins TRBV5-1 to TRBJ2-5; D remains unclear. Germline V lookup: CDR1 SGHRS, CDR2 YFSETQ. The CDR3 consists of 13 residues. The V and J ends lost 3 bases and 3 bases respectively, with 9 bases between them. The CDR3 DNA follows: TGCGCCAGCAGCTGGATGGACGAAGAGACCCAGTACTTC. It encodes CASSWMDEETQYF.

J is TRBJ1-6 and V is TRBV3-1 (or the pseudogene TRBV3-2), with D possibly being TRBD1 (6 bases). V was cut by 3 bases and J by 2 bases, with 8 bases left in between. The CDR3 consists of 15 residues. Germline CDR1 and CDR2: LGHDT and YNNKEL (reference sequence). The CDR3: CASSHRQAYNSPLHF. The CDR3 region has the DNA TGTGCCAGCAGCCACCGACAGGCCTATAATTCACCCCTCCACTTT.

The chain links TRBV10-3 to TRBJ2-7; D is undetermined. Germline loops: CDR1 ENHRY, CDR2 SYGVKD. This CDR3 has 12 amino acids. Trimming cost V 2 bases and J 3 bases, with 5 bases left between them. CDR3 coding DNA: TGTGCCATCAGTGAGGGAGACTACGAGCAGTACTTC. Protein: CAISEGDYEQYF.

The chain has TRBV6-5 and TRBJ1-1, with 10 bases lining up with TRBD1. CDR3 length: 14 residues. In germline, CDR1 is MNHEY, CDR2 SVGAGI. J lost 4 bases, V lost 5 bases, and 4 bases had no gene match. CDR3 sequence reads: CASSIGQGGTEAFF. The CDR3 coding sequence is TGTGCCAGCAGTATCGGACAGGGGGGCACTGAAGCTTTCTTT.

This clone was recorded a few times. This chain uses TRBV5-1 with TRBJ2-5; the match to TRBD2 covers 10 bases. In germline, CDR1 is SGHRS, CDR2 YFSETQ. The CDR3 sequence is 16 residues long. V lost 2 bases and J lost 5; bases outside the gene matches: 9. The CDR3 spells CASSLASAGGLETQYF. The CDR3 DNA reads TGCGCCAGCAGCTTAGCCTCAGCGGGGGGGCTGGAGACCCAGTACTTC.